The clone carrying this T cell receptor (beta chain) has a handful of counts. The sample belongs to a study of siplizumab effects on memory and regulatory T cells. CDR1 is MNHEY and CDR2 is SMNVEV in the germline V gene (reference sequence). CDR3 length: 14 amino acids. Trimming left V 2 bases short and J 4 bases short, with 10 bases between. Assay: immunoSEQ multiplex PCR; the TCRdb copy retains only in-frame clones and omits some. The table lists approximately 94,000 clones, 75% to 95% of them singletons, with 0.14% to 0.15% in the top ten. Sequences were obtained from CD4+ T cells sorted from blood. The TCR was taken from a human donor in good health. V is TRBV27 and J is TRBJ2-3; D might be TRBD2 (6 bases). This chain's CDR3 is CASSLRRGPDTQYF. CDR3 nucleotide sequence: TGTGCCAGCAGTTTAAGGAGGGGCCCAGATACGCAGTATTTT.